A single sample is the source of the 29 T cell receptor beta chains below, sequenced in a study of early T cells in non-severe SARS-CoV-2 infection. Each CDR3 protein is one row after TCRdb ran MiXCR on the 5' RACE reads. The sample holds about 71,000 distinct CDR3 sequences; roughly an eighth are singletons and the top ten take around an eighth. The sequenced material came from whole blood. Receptors originate from an adult who was a healthcare worker with PCR-confirmed SARS-CoV-2 infection or an uninfected control (not recorded which).

The chain carries TRBV3-1 and TRBJ2-1; D is uncertain. Trimming left V 1 base short and J 15 bases short, with 13 bases between. This CDR3 region has 12 residues. Germline V lookup: CDR1 LGHDT, CDR2 YNNKEL (reference sequence). CDR3 amino acids: CASSQGAHGWFF. CDR3 nucleotide sequence: TGTGCCAGCAGCCAAGGAGCCCATGGTTGGTTCTTC.

A word on this clonotype: A much more abundant neighbour one base away suggests this may be a read error. The chain has TRBV6-2 or TRBV6-3 and TRBJ2-7; 8 bases fit TRBD1. The J segment lost 0 bases and the V segment lost 6 bases, leaving 4 bases of the junction unmatched. The CDR3 length is 14 residues. CDR1 is MNHEY and CDR2 is SVGEGT in the germline V gene. The CDR3 DNA follows: TGTGCCAGCAGCACAGGGGGGAGCTCCTACGAGCAGTACTTC. Translation: CASSTGGSSYEQYF.

Comment on this clonotype: A much more abundant neighbour one base away suggests this may be a read error. The chain combines TRBV7-8 with TRBJ2-5; possibly TRBD2 for D (6 bases). This CDR3 region has 14 residues. Looked up from germline, CDR1 is SGHVS and CDR2 is FQNEAQ. In DNA, the CDR3 is TGTGCCAGCAGCTCCGGGACTTATCAAGAGCCCCAGTACTTC. Translation: CASSSGTYQEPQYF.

This clonotype showed up many times. The chain employs TRBV5-1 and TRBJ2-1; D is possibly TRBD2 (6 bases). With 3 bases removed from V and 5 bases from J, the gap between germline ends came to 9 bases. Germline-derived CDR1 and CDR2 are SGHRS and YFSETQ. This CDR3 spans 13 amino acids. The CDR3 nucleotides are TGCGCCAGCAGCTCCATAGCGGACAATGAGCAGTTCTTC. This sequence encodes CASSSIADNEQFF.

This clonotype was seen a handful of times. This chain links TRBV7-2 with TRBJ1-6; 7 nucleotides match TRBD1. The CDR3 has 12 amino acids. The ends lost 8 bases at V and 8 bases at J; junction bases unmatched: 3. Per germline, CDR1 SGHTA and CDR2 FQGNSA. Here the CDR3 DNA reads TGTGCCAGCGGGGACAGTTATTCACCCCTCCACTTT. Protein sequence: CASGDSYSPLHF.

This clonotype was recorded at least ten times. The rearrangement joins TRBV5-1 to TRBJ2-2, with 10 positions matching TRBD2. The germline gives CDR1 SGHRS, CDR2 YFSETQ. V shed 3 bases, J shed 4 bases, and the junction held 6 bases outside the gene matches. The CDR3 contains 16 residues. CDR3 region: CASSWTASGSTGELFF. The CDR3 nucleotides read TGCGCCAGCAGCTGGACGGCTAGCGGGAGCACCGGGGAGCTGTTTTTT.

In its sample, this clonotype was seen many times. The rearrangement uses TRBV12-3 or TRBV12-4 and TRBJ2-7; 9 bases align to TRBD2. This CDR3 comprises 14 residues. Losses at the gene ends were 7 bases for V and 5 bases for J; bases not matched to a gene: 9. CDR3 in amino acids: CASTPAGGIHEQYF. The CDR3 DNA sequence: TGTGCCAGCACCCCAGCGGGGGGAATCCACGAGCAGTACTTC.

This clonotype was counted between two and nine times. This chain joins TRBV28 and TRBJ2-5; D perhaps matches TRBD2 (7 bases). Trimming shortened V by 5 bases and J by 3 bases, and 16 bases separated the two germline ends. Germline lookup yields CDR1 MDHEN and CDR2 SYDVKM. This CDR3 contains 15 residues. CDR3 nucleotide sequence: TGTGCCAGCAGTCAAGGGGGAGGGAAGGAAGAGACCCAGTACTTC. This codes for CASSQGGGKEETQYF. The full variable domain, rest sourced from reference TRBV28 and TRBJ2-5, is DVKVTQSSRYLVKRTGEKVFLECVQDMDHENMFWYRQDPGLGLRLIYFSYDVKMKEKGDIPEGYSVSREKKERFSLILESASTNQTSMYLCASSQGGGKEETQYFGPGTRLLVL.

This clonotype was observed a few times. The chain couples TRBV28 to TRBJ2-1; D is undetermined. CDR1 MDHEN and CDR2 SYDVKM come from the germline V gene. V was pared by 10 bases and J by 6 bases, with 22 bases between. The CDR3 is made up of 15 amino acids. The CDR3 DNA reads TGTGCCACCGGATCCGGGCCCCGACCTAGCAATGAGCAGTTCTTC. It translates to CATGSGPRPSNEQFF.

This clonotype was seen a handful of times. This rearrangement joins TRBV4-1 to TRBJ2-7; D is uncertain. Germline assignment: CDR1 MGHRA and CDR2 YSYEKL. The CDR3 runs 14 residues. Trimming removed 0 bases at V and 2 bases at J, with 8 bases between. Here the CDR3 DNA reads TGCGCCAGCAGCCAAGATATGCAGACCTACGAGCAGTACTTC. As protein: CASSQDMQTYEQYF.

The chain's CDR3 is CSGRGPDTQYF. CDR3 nucleotides: TGCAGCGGCAGGGGGCCAGATACGCAGTATTTT. The rearrangement uses TRBV29-1 and TRBJ2-3, with 8 bases that match TRBD1. This CDR3 region has 11 residues. V lost 7 bases, J lost 4 bases, and 1 base stayed unmatched. CDR1 is SQVTM and CDR2 is ANQGSEA in the germline V gene.

This clonotype came up many times. The CDR3 reads CASSRLGYEQYF. The CDR3 DNA reads as TGTGCCAGCAGCAGACTAGGCTACGAGCAGTACTTC. The chain is built from TRBV27 and TRBJ2-7; a weak D match, TRBD2 (6 bases). The germline CDR1 and CDR2 sequences are MNHEY and SMNVEV (reference sequence). With 6 bases removed from V and 3 bases from J, the gap between germline ends came to 9 bases. CDR3 length: 12 residues.

The chain joins TRBV29-1 to TRBJ2-7; perhaps TRBD2 as D (5 bases). The ends were cut back, 1 base at V and 5 bases at J, with 9 bases in the middle. Germline V gene data show CDR1 as SQVTM and CDR2 as ANQGSEA. CDR3 length equals 12 residues. This CDR3 reads CSVEAQADEQYF. The CDR3 bases are TGCAGCGTTGAAGCCCAAGCGGACGAGCAGTACTTC.

The CDR3 nucleotides are TGCCCCGGGTGGAGTCCAGATGACCAAGAGACCCAGTACTTC. It yields the protein CPGWSPDDQETQYF. This rearrangement joins TRBV29-1 to TRBJ2-5; unclear D gene. The germline V gene encodes CDR1 SQVTM and CDR2 ANQGSEA. The CDR3 has 14 amino acids.

This clonotype was seen repeatedly, ten times or more. The chain links TRBV19 to TRBJ1-4; 8 bases are a match to TRBD1. The germline V gene encodes CDR1 LNHDA and CDR2 SQIVND (reference sequence). The CDR3 totals 15 residues. The V segment lost 5 bases and the J segment 7 bases; nucleotides outside the gene matches: 9. DNA for the CDR3: TGTGCCAGTAGTCCATCGGACAGGGCGAGTGAAAAACTGTTTTTT. It yields the protein CASSPSDRASEKLFF. Together with reference TRBV19 and TRBJ1-4, the CDR3 gives the full variable domain: DGGITQSPKYLFRKEGQNVTLSCEQNLNHDAMYWYRQDPGQGLRLIYYSQIVNDFQKGDIAEGYSVSREKKESFPLTVTSAQKNPTAFYLCASSPSDRASEKLFFGSGTQLSVL.

V gene TRBV18 combines with J gene TRBJ2-7, with 9 bases that match TRBD1. Germline V gene lookup returns CDR1 KGHSH and CDR2 LQKENI. The CDR3 is 15 residues long. The V gene end was trimmed by 2 bases and the J gene end by 3 bases; junction bases not matched to a gene: 5. In nucleotides, the CDR3 is TGTGCCAGCTCACCAGCCGGGACAGGGATCTACGAGCAGTACTTC. Its translation is CASSPAGTGIYEQYF.

A remark on this clonotype: One junction end does not reproduce the germline sequence, and a read error may be involved. The rearrangement links TRBV7-2 to TRBJ2-7; 8 bases map to TRBD2. The CDR3 consists of 12 residues. The germline V gene encodes CDR1 SGHTA and CDR2 FQGNSA. The chain's CDR3 is CASSVAGYEQYF. DNA for the CDR3: TGTGCCAGCAGCGTAGCGGGGTACGAGCAGTACTTC. Together with reference TRBV7-2 and TRBJ2-7, the CDR3 gives the full variable domain: GAGVSQSPSNKVTEKGKDVELRCDPISGHTALYWYRQSLGQGLEFLIYFQGNSAPDKSGLPSDRFSAERTGGSVSTLTIQRTQQEDSAVYLCASSVAGYEQYFGPGTRLTVT.

This clonotype was picked up many times. This sequence joins TRBV5-6 and TRBJ2-5, with D unclear. V was trimmed by 0 bases and J by 0 bases, leaving 9 bases between them. This CDR3 contains 15 residues. Germline lookup yields CDR1 SGHDT and CDR2 YYEEEE. The CDR3 DNA reads TGTGCCAGCAGCTTGGTGGGCCCGTACCAAGAGACCCAGTACTTC. The encoded protein is CASSLVGPYQETQYF.

This chain joins TRBV20-1 and TRBJ1-4, with D unclear. Germline CDR1 reads DFQATT; CDR2 reads SNEGSKA (reference sequence). V was trimmed by 4 bases and J by 9 bases, leaving 15 bases between them. The CDR3 totals 13 residues. CDR3 amino acids: CSATSPPVKKLFF. The CDR3 DNA is TGCAGTGCTACTTCCCCCCCTGTGAAAAAACTGTTTTTT.

There are many counts of this clonotype. The rearrangement uses TRBV11-2 and TRBJ1-2, with 7 bases identical to TRBD1. Trimming at V came to 4 bases and at J to 8 bases, leaving 13 bases not matched to a gene. The CDR3 totals 15 residues. The germline gives CDR1 SGHAT, CDR2 FQNNGV. CDR3 sequence reads: CASSSLAGGVEGYTF. CDR3 DNA sequence: TGTGCCAGCAGCTCCCTAGCAGGGGGAGTTGAAGGCTACACCTTC.

This clonotype was seen a few times. The chain is built from TRBV6-2 or TRBV6-3 and TRBJ2-1; 7 bases fit TRBD2. The CDR3 is made up of 14 amino acids. Trimming cost V 6 bases and J 5 bases; bases outside gene matches: 7. Per the germline V gene, CDR1 is MNHEY and CDR2 is SVGEGT. CDR3 nucleotides: TGTGCCAGCAGGAGGGAGGGGACGAACAATGAGCAGTTCTTC. This codes for CASRREGTNNEQFF.

For the CDR3, the DNA is TGTGCCTTAGGGTACCCCGGGGCCAACGTCCTGACTTTC. Translating gives CALGYPGANVLTF. The V call is TRBV30, the J call TRBJ2-6; D is ambiguous. Trimming shortened V by 7 bases and J by 4 bases, and 11 bases separated the two germline ends. The CDR3 has 13 residues. Germline values: CDR1 GTSNPN, CDR2 SVGIG (reference sequence).

This chain connects TRBV6-6 to TRBJ1-1; tentatively, D is TRBD1 (6 bases). CDR1 MNHNY and CDR2 SVGAGI come from the germline V gene (reference sequence). V was cut by 10 bases and J by 1 base, with 16 bases left in between. There are 14 residues in the CDR3. The CDR3 sequence is CATGRGTSNTEAFF. The CDR3 DNA is TGTGCCACAGGACGGGGGACATCGAACACTGAAGCTTTCTTT.

This sequence joins TRBV12-3 or TRBV12-4 and TRBJ1-4; D unclear. The CDR3 has 13 residues. Trimming took off 1 base at V and 6 bases at J, with 6 bases between the two ends. CDR3 region: CASSLESDEKLFF. The CDR3 region has the DNA TGTGCCAGCAGTTTAGAGTCAGATGAAAAACTGTTTTTT.

This clonotype has more than one count but fewer than ten. This sequence joins TRBV6-1 and TRBJ1-1, with 7 bases identical to TRBD1. V lost 6 bases to trimming and J lost 2 bases; unmatched junction nucleotides: 9. The CDR3 contains 15 residues. Germline loops: CDR1 MNHNS, CDR2 SASEGT. CDR3 in DNA: TGTGCCAGCAGACTTAGACAGGGAGTAAACACTGAAGCTTTCTTT. Its translation: CASRLRQGVNTEAFF.

This clonotype showed up just a few times. V and J are TRBV20-1 and TRBJ1-1, with D uncertain. The CDR3 sequence is 12 residues long. Trimming stripped 7 bases from V and 4 bases from J, with 13 bases between. Germline assignment: CDR1 DFQATT and CDR2 SNEGSKA (reference sequence). The CDR3 region has the DNA TGCAGTGGGCGGAAGGCGGGCACTGAAGCTTTCTTT. This sequence encodes CSGRKAGTEAFF.

In its sample, this clonotype was seen many times. For the CDR3, the DNA is TGCAGCGCGCTGACAGGGCTGGACTATGGCTACACCTTC. This sequence encodes CSALTGLDYGYTF. The chain has TRBV29-1 and TRBJ1-2; 7 nucleotides match TRBD1. The CDR3 covers 13 residues. Trimming took 7 bases from V and 3 from J; bases not matched to a gene: 8. In germline, CDR1 is SQVTM, CDR2 ANQGSEA.

This clonotype appeared many times. The chain's CDR3 is CASSPGPSNQPQHF. For the CDR3, the DNA is TGCGCCAGCAGCCCGGGACCTAGCAATCAGCCCCAGCATTTT. The V and J genes are TRBV5-1 and TRBJ1-5; a possible D gene is TRBD1 (5 bases). Germline V lookup: CDR1 SGHRS, CDR2 YFSETQ. CDR3 length: 14 amino acids. V dropped 4 bases and J dropped 0 bases, with 8 bases sitting between them. The full variable domain, completed using reference TRBV5-1 and TRBJ1-5, is KAGVTQTPRYLIKTRGQQVTLSCSPISGHRSVSWYQQTPGQGLQFLFEYFSETQRNKGNFPGRFSGRQFSNSRSEMNVSTLELGDSALYLCASSPGPSNQPQHFGDGTRLSIL.

The CDR3 nucleotides read TGTGCCAGCAGCCAAGCGGGACTAGCGGGGGGAAACACCGGGGAGCTGTTTTTT. Protein sequence: CASSQAGLAGGNTGELFF. The chain carries TRBV4-2 and TRBJ2-2; 15 nucleotides align to TRBD2. V lost 1 base to trimming and J lost 2 bases; unmatched junction nucleotides: 2. The CDR3 is 18 residues long. Germline V lookup: CDR1 LGHNA, CDR2 YNFKEQ.